This T cell receptor (beta chain) appears in the sequencing data of a study of follicular helper T cells after annual influenza vaccination listed by TCRdb under 2017. A note on the overall study: Blood was drawn on days 0, 7 and 28 after each seasonal influenza vaccination. Multi-year samples were obtained from roughly 6 subjects, with two vaccination seasons covered for four subjects and three seasons covered for two subjects. One week after vaccination, a second recruited cohort of 12 to 13 subjects (Table S1) displayed a similar ICOS+CD38+ cTfh response. The 2015 samples were processed right after collection, while the 2013-2014 samples were cryopreserved. To look at recall of cTfh clones, some subjects were tracked through successive annual vaccinations covering the 2013-2014, 2014-2015 and 2015-2016 seasons. Broader findings and caveats from the paper: In evaluating whether influenza clones were enriched, the possibility that the far larger non-cTfh compartments were undersampled could not be ruled out. Day 7 ICOS+CD38+ clones were most often found later in ICOS-CD38- cTfh, suggesting that subset may serve as a memory reservoir. ICOS+CD38+ cTfh clonality correlated with the frequency of that population, and its change correlated with the change in circulating plasmablast frequency. Rare clonotypes could not be sampled because productive TCRB sequences were recovered from only about 9-20% of the analyzed cells. With successive annual vaccinations, a recurrent oligoclonal ICOS+CD38+ cTfh response was recalled, and this response contained tetramer and AIM influenza-specific clonotypes.

This clone was recorded a few times. Its antigen is unknown. No qualities accompany the bases; no much larger clone lies one base away. Preparation of the library involved the immunoSEQ multiplex PCR assay. Adaptive Biotechnologies handled the TCRB amplification, library preparation, sequencing and preliminary bioinformatics at Survey level resolution. The paper's processing steps were these. Clonality was computed in R as 1 minus normalized Shannon entropy; the Gini index was calculated with the R package ineq. To get the overlap score, the summed counts of shared sequences were divided by the total counts of all sequences in both of the compared samples. Fisher's exact test, with an assumed theoretical repertoire of 10^7 TCRB sequences, was used to assess the significance of shared clonotypes. As stored in TCRdb, this immuneACCESS dataset retains in-frame rearrangements with V and J assigned. A fraction of the clones does not appear; measured against another copy, unresolved V genes explain less than half of the discrepancy, and the remainder lacks a known reason. The V and J calls and clone size come from that table; D and trimming were worked out from the DNA. The sample records around 6,700 clones, around 83% of which are singletons. Together, the top ten hold 0.77% of the sample.

From a lookup of the germline V gene (reference sequence), CDR1 and CDR2 are LNHDA and SQIVND. V lost 7 bases and J lost 7 bases; the stretch between them is 13 bases long. The cysteine opens and the phenylalanine closes a CDR3 of 13 amino acids. The CDR3 DNA has 39 bases and is translated from base 1. What the time point label conveys for this sample: 2015-2016 season, pre-vaccination. Adults received seasonal inactivated influenza vaccine (Fluvarix), and TCRB sequencing tracked sorted blood CD4 subsets before and after vaccination. To be eligible, subjects had to live in the community and must not have received influenza vaccine in the previous 6 months. Exclusions included influenza vaccine contraindications, substance abuse, HIV/AIDS, active malignancy, immunomodulatory medication and active illness such as respiratory infection. Per time point, between about 35 and 100 mL of blood was sampled. PBMC were isolated using Ficoll-Paque PLUS or SepMate separation. As a non-Tfh subset for comparison, CXCR5- memory CD4 T cells were sorted. Before DNA extraction, cell subsets were sorted from PBMC on a BD FACS Aria.

The clonotype was recovered from an adult who received the influenza vaccine. The input for sequencing was CXCR5- memory CD4+ T cells sorted from blood, taken on the day of influenza vaccination. Reading the label with the study, this specimen's cell subset or site is: CXCR5- memory CD4 T cells. The chain was built from TRBV19 and TRBJ1-4, and the D gene may be TRBD1, 5 bases matching. The CDR3 region has the sequence CASKPGGVEKLFF. The nucleotide sequence is TGTGCCAGTAAACCCGGGGGGGTTGAAAAACTGTTTTTT. With the portions outside the CDR3 filled from the reference TRBV19 and TRBJ1-4 genes, the complete variable region becomes DGGITQSPKYLFRKEGQNVTLSCEQNLNHDAMYWYRQDPGQGLRLIYYSQIVNDFQKGDIAEGYSVSREKKESFPLTVTSAQKNPTAFYLCASKPGGVEKLFFGSGTQLSVL.